Only a few counts were recorded for the clone carrying this T cell receptor (beta chain). RNA transcripts provided the source from which TCR beta CDR3 regions were amplified. RT-PCR in the first round (using the HTBI primer set) targeted the TCR CDR3. TCRdb passed the multiplex PCR reads through MiXCR, listing each CDR3 protein once. The table shows 300,000 to 350,000 distinct CDR3 sequences, with roughly 18% occurring only once. The data are from a study of T cells in Graves' hyperthyroidism and ophthalmopathy. The germline CDR1 and CDR2 sequences are LNHNV and YYDKDF (reference sequence). The V end was cut by 0 bases, the J end by 6 bases, with 11 bases between. This CDR3 contains 14 residues. Over 8 ml fresh peripheral blood yielded the PBMCs.

Sequences were obtained from blood. The chain recombines TRBV15 with TRBJ1-2; TRBD1 is a possible D gene (5 bases). The sequence derives from a woman between 50 and 59 years old with Graves' hyperthyroidism. DNA of the CDR3: TGTGCCACCAGCAGAGACGACGGAGGGGATGGCTACACCTTC. As protein: CATSRDDGGDGYTF. The full variable domain, with the rest looked up from reference TRBV15 and TRBJ1-2, is DAMVIQNPRYQVTQFGKPVTLSCSQTLNHNVMYWYQQKSSQAPKLLFHYYDKDFNNEADTPDNFQSRRPNTSFCFLDIRSPGLGDTAMYLCATSRDDGGDGYTFGSGTRLTVV.